This T cell receptor beta chain was profiled in a study of blood T cell repertoires in COVID-19. The assay was immunoSEQ multiplex PCR, and TCRdb's table has in-frame clones only and misses some. The repertoire holds roughly 70,000 clones, 80% to 90% seen once, with more than 5% in the top ten. This TCR derives from a man aged 45 to 65 with active COVID-19. The source material was peripheral blood.

The CDR3 coding sequence is TGTGCCAGCCTGACTGTCCCGGGGGGGGCAGATACGCAGTATTTT. As protein: CASLTVPGGADTQYF. The V and J genes are TRBV28 and TRBJ2-3; 8 nucleotides match TRBD2. With V trimmed by 8 bases and J by 4 bases, 11 bases remained unmatched. Germline V gene sequence: CDR1 MDHEN, CDR2 SYDVKM. The CDR3 loop spans 15 amino acids.